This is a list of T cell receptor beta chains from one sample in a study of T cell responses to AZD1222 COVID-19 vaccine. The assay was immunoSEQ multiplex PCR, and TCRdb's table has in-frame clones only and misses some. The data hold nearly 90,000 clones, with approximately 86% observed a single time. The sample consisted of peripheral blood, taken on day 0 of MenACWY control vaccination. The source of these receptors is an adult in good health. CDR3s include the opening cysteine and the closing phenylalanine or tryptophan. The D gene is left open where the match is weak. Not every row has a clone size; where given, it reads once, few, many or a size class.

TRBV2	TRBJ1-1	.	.	CASSWQGWNTEAFF	TGTGCCAGCAGTTGGCAGGGTTGGAACACTGAAGCTTTCTTT
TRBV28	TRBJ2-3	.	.	CASSLGGTITDTQYF	TGTGCCAGCAGTTTAGGCGGAACTATCACAGATACGCAGTATTTT
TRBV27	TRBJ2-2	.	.	CASSFWDATNTGELFF	TGTGCCAGCAGTTTTTGGGACGCAACGAACACCGGGGAGCTGTTTTTT
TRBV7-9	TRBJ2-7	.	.	CASSLDVSYEQYF	TGTGCCAGCAGCTTAGACGTTTCCTACGAGCAGTACTTC
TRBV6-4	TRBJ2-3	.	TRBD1	CASSRDRNTDTQYF	TGTGCCAGCAGCCGGGACAGGAATACAGATACGCAGTATTTT
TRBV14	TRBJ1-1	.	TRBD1	CASSQKNRGLNTEAFF	TGTGCCAGCAGCCAGAAGAACAGGGGATTGAACACTGAAGCTTTCTTT
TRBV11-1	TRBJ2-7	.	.	CASSSMRGGEQYF	TGTGCCAGCAGCTCCATGAGGGGAGGCGAGCAGTACTTC
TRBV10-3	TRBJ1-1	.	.	CAISGREANTEAFF	TGTGCCATCAGCGGACGGGAGGCGAACACTGAAGCTTTCTTT
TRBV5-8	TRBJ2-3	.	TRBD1	CASSTGQGAMLGDTQYF	TGTGCCAGCAGCACGGGACAGGGGGCGATGTTGGGAGATACGCAGTATTTT
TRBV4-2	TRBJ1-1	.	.	CASSQDEVNTEAFF	TGTGCCAGCAGCCAAGATGAGGTGAACACTGAAGCTTTCTTT
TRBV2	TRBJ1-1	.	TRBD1	CASSAGTGVTEAFF	TGTGCCAGCAGCGCCGGGACAGGGGTGACTGAAGCTTTCTTT
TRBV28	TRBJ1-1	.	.	CASSFKGGAFF	TGTGCCAGCAGTTTTAAGGGTGGTGCTTTCTTT
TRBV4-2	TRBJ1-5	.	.	CASSQDGSLPPQHF	TGTGCCAGCAGCCAAGATGGTAGCCTCCCACCCCAGCATTTT
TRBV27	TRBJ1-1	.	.	CASSLQKGFHTEAFF	TGTGCCAGCAGTTTACAAAAGGGATTCCACACTGAAGCTTTCTTT
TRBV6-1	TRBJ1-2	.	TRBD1	CASSEVSGGQGLRGYTF	TGTGCCAGCAGTGAAGTTTCGGGGGGACAGGGTTTAAGAGGCTACACCTTC
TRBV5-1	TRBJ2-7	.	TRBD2	CASSARLAGGSYEQYF	TGCGCCAGCAGCGCCCGACTAGCGGGGGGCTCCTACGAGCAGTACTTC
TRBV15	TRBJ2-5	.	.	CATRGGLRETQYF	TGTGCCACCCGTGGGGGGTTGCGGGAGACCCAGTACTTC
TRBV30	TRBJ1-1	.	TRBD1	CAWSIRDRGLNTEAFF	TGTGCCTGGAGTATAAGGGACAGGGGGCTGAACACTGAAGCTTTCTTT
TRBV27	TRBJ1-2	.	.	CASSSTGHGYTF	TGTGCCAGCAGTAGCACAGGGCACGGCTACACCTTC
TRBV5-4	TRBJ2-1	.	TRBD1	CASSKGTGGYNEQFF	TGTGCCAGCAGCAAGGGGACAGGGGGGTACAATGAGCAGTTCTTC
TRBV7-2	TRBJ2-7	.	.	CASSLDYGSDEQYF	TGTGCCAGCAGCTTAGATTACGGGTCAGACGAGCAGTACTTC
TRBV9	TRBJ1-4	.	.	CASSVGTSTNEKLFF	TGTGCCAGCAGCGTGGGAACATCAACTAATGAAAAACTGTTTTTT
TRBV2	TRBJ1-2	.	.	CASSEQRSNYGYTF	TGTGCCAGCAGTGAACAGCGGAGTAACTATGGCTACACCTTC
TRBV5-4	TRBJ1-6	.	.	CASSPPGGSPLHF	TGTGCCAGCAGCCCCCCGGGGGGTTCACCCCTCCACTTT
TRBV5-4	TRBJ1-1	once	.	CASISRSQGKGSGTEAFF	TGTGCCAGCATCTCTAGGAGCCAGGGCAAAGGTAGTGGGACTGAAGCTTTCTTT
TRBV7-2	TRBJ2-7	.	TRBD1	CASSQDRGVEQYF	TGTGCCAGCAGCCAAGACAGGGGGGTCGAGCAGTACTTC
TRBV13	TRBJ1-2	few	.	CASSLNRANYGYTF	TGTGCCAGCAGCTTAAACAGAGCTAACTATGGCTACACCTTC
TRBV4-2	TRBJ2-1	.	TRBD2	CASSQDRGEYNEQFF	TGTGCCAGCAGCCAAGATCGGGGGGAATACAATGAGCAGTTCTTC
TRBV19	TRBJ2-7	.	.	CASSKRAATYEQYF	TGTGCCAGTAGTAAAAGGGCGGCCACCTACGAGCAGTACTTC
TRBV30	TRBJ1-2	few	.	CAWSVLRGNLYGYTF	TGTGCCTGGAGTGTACTGCGGGGCAACCTTTATGGCTACACCTTC
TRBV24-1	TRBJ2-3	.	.	CATSDLSADTQYF	TGTGCCACCAGTGATTTGTCAGCAGATACGCAGTATTTT
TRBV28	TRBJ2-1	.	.	CASSKRGPGGQFF	TGTGCCAGCAGTAAACGGGGCCCTGGGGGGCAGTTCTTC
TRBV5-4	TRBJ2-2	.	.	CASSLKTATGELFF	TGTGCCAGCAGCTTAAAGACAGCCACCGGGGAGCTGTTTTTT
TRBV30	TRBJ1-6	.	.	CAWSPSRDIYPNSPLHF	TGTGCCTGGAGTCCGTCCCGGGACATTTACCCCAATTCACCCCTCCACTTT